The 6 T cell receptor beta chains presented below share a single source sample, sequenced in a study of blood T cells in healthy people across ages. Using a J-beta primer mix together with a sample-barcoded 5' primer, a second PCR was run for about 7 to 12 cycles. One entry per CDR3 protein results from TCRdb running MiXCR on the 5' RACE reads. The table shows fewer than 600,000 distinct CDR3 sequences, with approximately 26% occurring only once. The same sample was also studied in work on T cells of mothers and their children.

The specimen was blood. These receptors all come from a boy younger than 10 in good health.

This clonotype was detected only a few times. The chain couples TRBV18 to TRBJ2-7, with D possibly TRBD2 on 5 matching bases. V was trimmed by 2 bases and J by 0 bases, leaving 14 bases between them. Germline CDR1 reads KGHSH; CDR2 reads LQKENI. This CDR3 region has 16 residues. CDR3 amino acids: CASSPNGPGVSYEQYF. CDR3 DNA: TGTGCCAGCTCACCAAACGGTCCCGGGGTCTCCTACGAGCAGTACTTC.

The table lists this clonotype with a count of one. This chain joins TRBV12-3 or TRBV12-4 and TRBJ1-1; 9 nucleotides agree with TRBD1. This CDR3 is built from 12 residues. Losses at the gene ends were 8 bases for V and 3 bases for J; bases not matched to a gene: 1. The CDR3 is CASRDRDTEAFF. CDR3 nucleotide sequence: TGTGCCAGCCGGGACAGGGACACTGAAGCTTTCTTT.

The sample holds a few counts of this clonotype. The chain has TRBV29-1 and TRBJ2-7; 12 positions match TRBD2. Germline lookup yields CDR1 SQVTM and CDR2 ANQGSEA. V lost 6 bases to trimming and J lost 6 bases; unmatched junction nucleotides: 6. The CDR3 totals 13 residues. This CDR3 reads CSVDQGLAGEQYF. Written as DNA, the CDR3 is TGCAGCGTCGACCAGGGACTAGCGGGCGAGCAGTACTTC.

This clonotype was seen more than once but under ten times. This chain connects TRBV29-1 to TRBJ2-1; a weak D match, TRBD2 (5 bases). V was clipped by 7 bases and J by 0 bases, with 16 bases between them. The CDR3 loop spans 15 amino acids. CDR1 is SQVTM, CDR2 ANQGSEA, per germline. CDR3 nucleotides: TGCAGCGCAAGAGCGGTAATGAGCTCCTACAATGAGCAGTTCTTC. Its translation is CSARAVMSSYNEQFF.

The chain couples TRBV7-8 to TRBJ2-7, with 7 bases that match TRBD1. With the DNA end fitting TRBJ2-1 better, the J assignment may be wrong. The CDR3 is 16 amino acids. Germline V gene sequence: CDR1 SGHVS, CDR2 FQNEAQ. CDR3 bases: TGTGCCAGCAGCCCGGGACAGCTTACCTACAATGAGTGGCAGTTCTTC. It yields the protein CASSPGQLTYNEWQFF.

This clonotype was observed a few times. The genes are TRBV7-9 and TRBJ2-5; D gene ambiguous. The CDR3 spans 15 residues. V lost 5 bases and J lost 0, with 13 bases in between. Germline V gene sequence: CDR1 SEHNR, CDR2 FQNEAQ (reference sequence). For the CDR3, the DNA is TGTGCCAGCAGCCACCCCGGTTGGTACCAAGAGACCCAGTACTTC. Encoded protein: CASSHPGWYQETQYF.